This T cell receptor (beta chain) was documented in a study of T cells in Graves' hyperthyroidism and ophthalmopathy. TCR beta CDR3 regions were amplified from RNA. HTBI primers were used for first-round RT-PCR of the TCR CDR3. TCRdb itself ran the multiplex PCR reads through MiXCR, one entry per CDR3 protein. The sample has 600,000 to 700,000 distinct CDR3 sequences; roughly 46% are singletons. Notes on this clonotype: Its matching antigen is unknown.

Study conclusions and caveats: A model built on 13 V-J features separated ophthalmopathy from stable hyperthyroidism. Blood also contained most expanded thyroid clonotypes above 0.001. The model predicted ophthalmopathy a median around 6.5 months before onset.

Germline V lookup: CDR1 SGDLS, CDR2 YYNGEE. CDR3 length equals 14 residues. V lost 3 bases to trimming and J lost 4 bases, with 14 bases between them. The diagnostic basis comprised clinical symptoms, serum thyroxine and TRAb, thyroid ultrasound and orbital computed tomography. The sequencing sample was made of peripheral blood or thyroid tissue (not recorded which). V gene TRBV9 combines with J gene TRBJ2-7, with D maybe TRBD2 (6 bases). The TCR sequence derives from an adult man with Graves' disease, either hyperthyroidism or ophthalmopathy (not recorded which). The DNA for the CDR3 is TGTGCCAGCAGCGCATGGGACTCCGGATACGAGCAGTACTTC. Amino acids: CASSAWDSGYEQYF. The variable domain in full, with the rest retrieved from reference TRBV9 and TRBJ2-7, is DSGVTQTPKHLITATGQRVTLRCSPRSGDLSVYWYQQSLDQGLQFLIQYYNGEERAKGNILERFSAQQFPDLHSELNLSSLELGDSALYFCASSAWDSGYEQYFGPGTRLTVT.